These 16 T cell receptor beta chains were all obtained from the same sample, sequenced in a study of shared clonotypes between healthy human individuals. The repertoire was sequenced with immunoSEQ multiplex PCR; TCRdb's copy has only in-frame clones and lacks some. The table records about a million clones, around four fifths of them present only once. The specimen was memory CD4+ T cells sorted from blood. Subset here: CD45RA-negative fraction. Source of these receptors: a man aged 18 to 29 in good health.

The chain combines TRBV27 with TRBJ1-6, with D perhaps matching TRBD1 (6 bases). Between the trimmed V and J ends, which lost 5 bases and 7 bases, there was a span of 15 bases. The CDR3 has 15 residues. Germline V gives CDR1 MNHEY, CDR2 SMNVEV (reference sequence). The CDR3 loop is CASSGGQWANSPLHF. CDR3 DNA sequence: TGTGCCAGCAGTGGGGGCCAGTGGGCGAATTCACCCCTCCACTTT.

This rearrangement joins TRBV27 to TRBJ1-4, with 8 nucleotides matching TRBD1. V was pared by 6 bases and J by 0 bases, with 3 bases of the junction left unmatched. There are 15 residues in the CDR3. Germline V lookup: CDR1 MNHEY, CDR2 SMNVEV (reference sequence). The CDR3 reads CASRGQAATNEKLFF. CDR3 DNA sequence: TGTGCCAGCAGGGGACAGGCCGCAACTAATGAAAAACTGTTTTTT.

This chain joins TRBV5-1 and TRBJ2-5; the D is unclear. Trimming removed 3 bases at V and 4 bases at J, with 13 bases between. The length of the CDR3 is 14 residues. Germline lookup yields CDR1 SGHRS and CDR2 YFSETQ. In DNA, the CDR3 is TGCGCCAGCAGCTCCAGCCCCTGGGGAGAGACCCAGTACTTC. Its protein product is CASSSSPWGETQYF. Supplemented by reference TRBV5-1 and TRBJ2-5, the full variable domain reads KAGVTQTPRYLIKTRGQQVTLSCSPISGHRSVSWYQQTPGQGLQFLFEYFSETQRNKGNFPGRFSGRQFSNSRSEMNVSTLELGDSALYLCASSSSPWGETQYFGPGTRLLVL.

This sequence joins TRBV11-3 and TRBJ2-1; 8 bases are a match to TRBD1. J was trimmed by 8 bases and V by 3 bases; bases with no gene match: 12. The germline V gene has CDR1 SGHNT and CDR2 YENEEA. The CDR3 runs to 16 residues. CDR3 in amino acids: CASSLGQAISNDEQFF. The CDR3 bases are TGTGCCAGCAGCTTGGGACAGGCGATTTCGAACGATGAGCAGTTCTTC.

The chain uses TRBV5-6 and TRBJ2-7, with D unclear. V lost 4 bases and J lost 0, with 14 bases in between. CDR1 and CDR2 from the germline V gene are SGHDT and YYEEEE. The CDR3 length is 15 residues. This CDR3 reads CASSRANTLSYEQYF. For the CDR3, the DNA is TGTGCCAGCAGCCGAGCTAACACCCTCTCCTACGAGCAGTACTTC. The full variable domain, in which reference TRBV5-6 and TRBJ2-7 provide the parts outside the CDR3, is DAGVTQSPTHLIKTRGQQVTLRCSPKSGHDTVSWYQQALGQGPQFIFQYYEEEERQRGNFPDRFSGHQFPNYSSELNVNALLLGDSALYLCASSRANTLSYEQYFGPGTRLTVT.

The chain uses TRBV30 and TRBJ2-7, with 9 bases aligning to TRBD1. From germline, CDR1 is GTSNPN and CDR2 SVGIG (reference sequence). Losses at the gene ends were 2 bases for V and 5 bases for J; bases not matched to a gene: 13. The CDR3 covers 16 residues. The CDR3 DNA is TGTGCCTGGAGTCACCTCACGGGACAGGGCGCGCACGAGCAGTACTTC. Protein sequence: CAWSHLTGQGAHEQYF.

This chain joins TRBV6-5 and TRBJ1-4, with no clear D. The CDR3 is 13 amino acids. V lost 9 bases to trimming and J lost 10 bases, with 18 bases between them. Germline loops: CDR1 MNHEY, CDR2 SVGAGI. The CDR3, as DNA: TGTGCCAGTTCCCTAGGACCAGCCGGAAAACTGTTTTTT. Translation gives CASSLGPAGKLFF.

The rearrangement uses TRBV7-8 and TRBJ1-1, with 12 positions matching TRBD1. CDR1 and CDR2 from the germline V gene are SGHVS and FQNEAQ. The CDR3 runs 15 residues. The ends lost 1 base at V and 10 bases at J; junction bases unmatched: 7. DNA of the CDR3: TGTGCCAGCAGCTTAGAAGGGACAGGGGGCGAAGGAGCTTTCTTT. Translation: CASSLEGTGGEGAFF.

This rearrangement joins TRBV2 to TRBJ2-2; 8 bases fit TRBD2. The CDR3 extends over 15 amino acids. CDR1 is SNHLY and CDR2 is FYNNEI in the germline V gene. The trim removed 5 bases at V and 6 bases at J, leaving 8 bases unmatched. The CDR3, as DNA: TGTGCCAGCAGTATTCGAGCGGGAGAACCCGGGGAGCTGTTTTTT. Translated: CASSIRAGEPGELFF.

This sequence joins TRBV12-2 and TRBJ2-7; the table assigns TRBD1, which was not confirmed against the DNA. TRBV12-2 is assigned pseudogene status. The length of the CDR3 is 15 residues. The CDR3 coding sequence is TGTGCAAGTCGCTTAATACAGGGCAAGGGATACGAGCAGTACTTC. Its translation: CASRLIQGKGYEQYF.

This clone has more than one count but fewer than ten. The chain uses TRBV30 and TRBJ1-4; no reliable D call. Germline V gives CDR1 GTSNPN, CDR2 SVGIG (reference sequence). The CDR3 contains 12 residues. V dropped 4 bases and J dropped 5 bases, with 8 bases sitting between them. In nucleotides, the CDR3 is TGTGCCTGGAAAGGTCTCAATGAAAAACTGTTTTTT. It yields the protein CAWKGLNEKLFF.

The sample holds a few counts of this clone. Written as DNA, the CDR3 is TGTGCCAGCAGCTTACCGGGACTAGGGGTCCGGGGTCTCGAGCAGTACTTC. Translating gives CASSLPGLGVRGLEQYF. This chain links TRBV7-9 with TRBJ2-7; 8 bases align to TRBD2. J gave up 6 bases and V 2 bases, and 15 bases lay outside the gene matches. CDR1 and CDR2 from the germline V gene are SEHNR and FQNEAQ (reference sequence). The CDR3 contains 17 residues.

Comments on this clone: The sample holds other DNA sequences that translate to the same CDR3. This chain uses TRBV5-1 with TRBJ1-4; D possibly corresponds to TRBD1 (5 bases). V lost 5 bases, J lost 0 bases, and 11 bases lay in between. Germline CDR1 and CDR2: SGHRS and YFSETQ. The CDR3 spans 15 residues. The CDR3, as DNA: TGCGCCAGCAGTTCGACAGTCGCAACTAATGAAAAACTGTTTTTT. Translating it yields CASSSTVATNEKLFF. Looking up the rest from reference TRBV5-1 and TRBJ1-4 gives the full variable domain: KAGVTQTPRYLIKTRGQQVTLSCSPISGHRSVSWYQQTPGQGLQFLFEYFSETQRNKGNFPGRFSGRQFSNSRSEMNVSTLELGDSALYLCASSSTVATNEKLFFGSGTQLSVL.

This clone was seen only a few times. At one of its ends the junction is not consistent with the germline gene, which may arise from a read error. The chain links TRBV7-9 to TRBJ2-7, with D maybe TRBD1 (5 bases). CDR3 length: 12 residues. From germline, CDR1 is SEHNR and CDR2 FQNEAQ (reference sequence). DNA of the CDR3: TGTGCCAGCAGCTTAGTTTCACAGGTTTCAGACTTC. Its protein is CASSLVSQVSDF. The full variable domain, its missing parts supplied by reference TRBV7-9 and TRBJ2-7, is DTGVSQNPRHKITKRGQNVTFRCDPISEHNRLYWYRQTLGQGPEFLTYFQNEAQLEKSRLLSDRFSAERPKGSFSTLEIQRTEQGDSAMYLCASSLVSQVSDFGPGTRLTVT.

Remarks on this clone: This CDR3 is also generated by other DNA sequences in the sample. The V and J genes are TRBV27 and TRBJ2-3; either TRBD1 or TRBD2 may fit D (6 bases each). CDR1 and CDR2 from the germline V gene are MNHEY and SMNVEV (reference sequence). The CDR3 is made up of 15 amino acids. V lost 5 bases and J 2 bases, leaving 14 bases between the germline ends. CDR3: CASSPRGRPTDTQYF. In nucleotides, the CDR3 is TGTGCCAGCAGTCCGAGGGGGAGGCCCACAGATACGCAGTATTTT.

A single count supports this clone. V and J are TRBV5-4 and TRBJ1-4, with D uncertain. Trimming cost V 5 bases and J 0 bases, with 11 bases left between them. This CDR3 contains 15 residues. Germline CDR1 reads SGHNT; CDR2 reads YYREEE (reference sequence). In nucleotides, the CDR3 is TGTGCCAGCAGTCTTAATTCCGCAACTAATGAAAAACTGTTTTTT. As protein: CASSLNSATNEKLFF.